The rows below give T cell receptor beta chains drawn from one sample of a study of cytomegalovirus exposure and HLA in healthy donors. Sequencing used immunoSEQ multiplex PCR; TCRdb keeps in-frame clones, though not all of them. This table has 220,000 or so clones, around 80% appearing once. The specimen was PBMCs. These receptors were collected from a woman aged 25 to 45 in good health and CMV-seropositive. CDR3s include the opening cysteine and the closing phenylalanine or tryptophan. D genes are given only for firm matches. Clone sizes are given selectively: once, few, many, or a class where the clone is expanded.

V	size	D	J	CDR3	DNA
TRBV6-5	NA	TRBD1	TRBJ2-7	CASSLIWGQGYEQYF	TGTGCCAGCAGTCTCATTTGGGGACAGGGGTACGAGCAGTACTTC
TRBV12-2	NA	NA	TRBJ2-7	CASRSEGRSSSYEQYF	TGTGCAAGTCGCTCAGAAGGCCGGTCCAGCTCCTACGAGCAGTACTTC
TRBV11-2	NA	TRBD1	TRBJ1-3	CASSFSQGSGNTIYF	TGTGCCAGCAGCTTTTCACAGGGGTCTGGAAACACCATATATTTT
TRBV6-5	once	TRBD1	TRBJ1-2	CASSGTDYGYTF	TGTGCCAGCAGCGGGACAGACTATGGCTACACCTTC
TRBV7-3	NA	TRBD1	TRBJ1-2	CASRPGQNYGYTF	TGTGCCAGCAGACCGGGACAGAACTATGGCTACACCTTC
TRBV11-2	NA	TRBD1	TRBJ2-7	CASSPVTGIRGYEQYF	TGTGCCAGCAGCCCAGTGACAGGGATTCGCGGCTACGAGCAGTACTTC
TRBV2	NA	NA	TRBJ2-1	CASSLRASGDNEQFF	TGTGCCAGCAGCCTCCGGGCCTCAGGCGACAATGAGCAGTTCTTC
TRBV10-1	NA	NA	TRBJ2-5	CASNGQAGETQYF	TGCGCCAGCAACGGACAGGCGGGGGAGACCCAGTACTTC
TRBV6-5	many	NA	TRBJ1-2	CASSYRGGEGYTF	TGTGCCAGCAGTTACCGTGGAGGGGAAGGCTACACCTTC
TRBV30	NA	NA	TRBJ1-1	CACRVSSNTEAFF	TGTGCCTGCCGGGTTAGTAGCAACACTGAAGCTTTCTTT
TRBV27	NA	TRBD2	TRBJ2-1	CASSLGREPYNEQFF	TGTGCCAGCAGTTTAGGGCGGGAGCCCTACAATGAGCAGTTCTTC
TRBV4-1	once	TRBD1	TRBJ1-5	CASSQGTEISNQPQHF	TGCGCCAGCAGCCAGGGGACAGAGATTAGCAATCAGCCCCAGCATTTT
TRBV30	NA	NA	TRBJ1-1	CAWGDGANTEAFF	TGTGCCTGGGGTGATGGGGCGAACACTGAAGCTTTCTTT
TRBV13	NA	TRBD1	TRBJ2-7	CASHRTGRADEQYF	TGTGCCAGCCATAGGACAGGGAGAGCCGACGAGCAGTACTTC
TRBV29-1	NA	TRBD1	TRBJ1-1	CSVSWDRVTEAFF	TGCAGCGTTTCCTGGGACAGGGTAACTGAAGCTTTCTTT
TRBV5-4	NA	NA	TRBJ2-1	CASSADFSSQYNEQFF	TGTGCCAGCAGCGCTGATTTCTCTAGCCAGTACAATGAGCAGTTCTTC
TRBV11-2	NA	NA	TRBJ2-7	CASTASGGSYEQYF	TGTGCCAGCACCGCCTCGGGGGGCAGCTACGAGCAGTACTTC
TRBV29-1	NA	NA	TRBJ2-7	CSVEDRDYEQYF	TGCAGCGTTGAAGACAGGGACTACGAGCAGTACTTC
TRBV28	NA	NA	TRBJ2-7	CASRGVTYEQYF	TGTGCCAGCAGGGGGGTAACCTACGAGCAGTACTTC
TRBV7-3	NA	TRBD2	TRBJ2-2	CASSLGLAGTGELFF	TGTGCCAGCAGCTTGGGATTAGCGGGGACCGGGGAGCTGTTTTTT
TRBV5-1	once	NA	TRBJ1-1	CASRVAGMNTEAFF	TGCGCCAGCAGAGTCGCAGGAATGAACACTGAAGCTTTCTTT
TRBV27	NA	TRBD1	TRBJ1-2	CASSLSGTGNYGYTF	TGTGCCAGCAGTTTATCCGGGACAGGAAACTATGGCTACACCTTC
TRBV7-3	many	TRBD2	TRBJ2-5	CASSPTSGRGETQYF	TGTGCCAGCAGCCCTACTAGCGGGAGAGGAGAGACCCAGTACTTC
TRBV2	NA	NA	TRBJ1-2	CASSFRGSANYGYTF	TGTGCCAGCAGTTTCAGGGGATCGGCCAACTATGGCTACACCTTC
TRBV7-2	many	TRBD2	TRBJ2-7	CASSRTSGSYEQYF	TGTGCCAGCAGCCGGACTAGCGGGAGCTACGAGCAGTACTTC
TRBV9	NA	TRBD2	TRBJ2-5	CASSVAPAGGGEETQYF	TGTGCCAGCAGCGTAGCTCCAGCGGGAGGCGGAGAAGAGACCCAGTACTTC
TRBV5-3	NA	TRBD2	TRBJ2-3	CARSRSLAGGPYRDADTQYF	TGTGCCAGAAGCCGATCACTAGCGGGAGGGCCTTACCGGGATGCAGATACGCAGTATTTT
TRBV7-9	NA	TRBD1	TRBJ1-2	CASSSDRGYNYGYTF	TGTGCCAGCAGCTCTGACAGGGGATACAACTATGGCTACACCTTC
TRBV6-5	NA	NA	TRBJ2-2	CASSSSGLLGSGELFF	TGTGCCAGCAGTTCCTCGGGACTCCTCGGGTCTGGGGAGCTGTTTTTT
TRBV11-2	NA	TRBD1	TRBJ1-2	CASSSRQGRSYTF	TGTGCCAGCAGCTCCAGACAGGGGAGGAGCTACACCTTC
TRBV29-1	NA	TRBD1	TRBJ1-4	CSGKDRGASEKLFF	TGCAGCGGGAAGGACAGGGGAGCTAGTGAAAAACTGTTTTTT
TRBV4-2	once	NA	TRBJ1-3	CASSPAPRSQGTISGNTIYF	TGTGCCAGCAGCCCAGCCCCAAGGTCCCAGGGGACAATCTCTGGAAACACCATATATTTT
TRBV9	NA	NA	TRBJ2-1	CASSAGVAEYNEQFF	TGTGCCAGCAGCGCGGGGGTAGCGGAGTACAATGAGCAGTTCTTC
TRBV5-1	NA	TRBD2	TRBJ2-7	CASSFQTSGVYEQYF	TGCGCCAGCAGCTTTCAGACTAGCGGGGTCTACGAGCAGTACTTC
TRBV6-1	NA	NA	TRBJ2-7	CASSEGWVSSYEQYF	TGTGCCAGCAGTGAAGGGTGGGTCAGCTCCTACGAGCAGTACTTC
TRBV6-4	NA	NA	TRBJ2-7	CASSVHGAPFSYEQYF	TGTGCCAGCAGTGTACACGGGGCACCATTCTCCTACGAGCAGTACTTC
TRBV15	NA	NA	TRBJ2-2	CATGLGAGAFRGELFF	TGTGCCACCGGGCTTGGGGCGGGGGCCTTCCGCGGGGAGCTGTTTTTT
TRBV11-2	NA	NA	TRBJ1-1	CASRWTATGEAFF	TGTGCCAGCAGGTGGACAGCTACAGGCGAAGCTTTCTTT
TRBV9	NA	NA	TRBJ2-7	CASSEVGDLLDEQYF	TGTGCCAGCAGCGAAGTTGGGGACTTGTTGGACGAGCAGTACTTC
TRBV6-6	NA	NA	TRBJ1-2	CASSYQTASNYGYTF	TGTGCCAGCAGTTATCAGACAGCCTCTAACTATGGCTACACCTTC
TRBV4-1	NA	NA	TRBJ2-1	CASSQELVSYNEQFF	TGCGCCAGCAGCCAAGAACTAGTCTCCTACAATGAGCAGTTCTTC
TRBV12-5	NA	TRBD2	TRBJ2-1	CASGLGTSGSYEQFF	TGTGCTAGTGGCCTGGGGACTAGCGGGAGCTATGAGCAGTTCTTC
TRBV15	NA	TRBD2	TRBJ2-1	CATSRAGTTLNEQFF	TGTGCCACCAGCAGGGCCGGGACTACGCTTAATGAGCAGTTCTTC
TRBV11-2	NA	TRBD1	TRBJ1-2	CASSSRDRELPGYTF	TGTGCCAGCAGCTCTCGGGACAGGGAGCTCCCTGGCTACACCTTC
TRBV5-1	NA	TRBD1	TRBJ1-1	CASSYGQGGEAFF	TGCGCCAGCAGCTATGGACAGGGCGGTGAAGCTTTCTTT
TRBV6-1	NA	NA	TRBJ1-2	CASWAGGNYGYTF	TGTGCCAGCTGGGCAGGCGGTAACTATGGCTACACCTTC
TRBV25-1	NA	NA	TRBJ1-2	CASRPAAAYGYTF	TGTGCCAGCAGGCCGGCCGCAGCGTATGGCTACACCTTC
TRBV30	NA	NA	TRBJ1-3	CAWSVWQNSGNTIYF	TGTGCCTGGAGTGTATGGCAGAACTCTGGAAACACCATATATTTT
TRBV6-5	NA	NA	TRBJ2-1	CASSYSGANNEQFF	TGTGCCAGCAGTTACTCCGGGGCTAACAATGAGCAGTTCTTC
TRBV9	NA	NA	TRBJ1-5	CASSPRGGDNQPQHF	TGTGCCAGCAGCCCGCGGGGAGGTGACAATCAGCCCCAGCATTTT
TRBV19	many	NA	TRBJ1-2	CASSSTGSGGYGYTF	TGTGCCAGTAGTTCTACAGGGTCGGGAGGGTATGGCTACACCTTC
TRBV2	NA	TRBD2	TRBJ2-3	CASCTGTSIINTQYF	TGTGCCAGTTGTACCGGGACTAGTATTATAAATACGCAGTATTTT
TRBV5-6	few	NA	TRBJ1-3	CASSSGVGDTIYF	TGTGCCAGCAGCTCAGGGGTAGGAGACACCATATATTTT
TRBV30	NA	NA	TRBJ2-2	CAWAQGRGTGELFF	TGTGCCTGGGCACAGGGCAGGGGCACCGGGGAGCTGTTTTTT
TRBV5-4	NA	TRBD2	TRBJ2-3	CASSSRTSGPQDTQYF	TGTGCCAGCAGCTCCAGGACTAGCGGACCACAAGATACGCAGTATTTT
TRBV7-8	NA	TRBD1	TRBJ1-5	CASSPDRGDSNQPQHF	TGTGCCAGCAGCCCGGACAGGGGGGATAGCAATCAGCCCCAGCATTTT
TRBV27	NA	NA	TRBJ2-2	CASSQPLNTGELFF	TGTGCCAGCAGTCAACCCCTGAACACCGGGGAGCTGTTTTTT
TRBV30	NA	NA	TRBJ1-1	CAWSVLGSAEAFF	TGTGCCTGGAGTGTACTGGGGTCCGCTGAAGCTTTCTTT
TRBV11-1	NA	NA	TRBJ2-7	CASSITEGTYEQYF	TGTGCCAGCAGCATCACTGAGGGGACGTACGAGCAGTACTTC
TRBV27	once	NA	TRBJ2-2	CASSLAGLLVGGELFF	TGTGCCAGCAGTTTGGCGGGCCTCTTGGTTGGGGGGGAGCTGTTTTTT